This entry features one T cell receptor (beta chain) sequence. TCRdb's table, derived via immunoSEQ multiplex PCR, lists solely in-frame clones and lacks some. The sample records some 66,000 clones, 90% to 95% being singletons. The source of the sample is a study of blood T cell repertoires in COVID-19. Germline trimming cut 7 bases from V and 2 bases from J; bases unmatched to any gene: 6. There are 14 residues in the CDR3. Per the germline V gene, CDR1 is MNHEY and CDR2 is SVGEGT. Sequencing was done on a sample of peripheral blood. The receptor comes from a human donor in a cohort sampled during active COVID-19. This sequence joins TRBV6-2 or TRBV6-3 and TRBJ2-5; 8 bases map to TRBD2. CDR3 nucleotides: TGTGCCAGCACCCCGGGAGGGGTGCAAGAGACCCAGTACTTC. Protein sequence: CASTPGGVQETQYF.